Each of the 8 T cell receptor beta chains below was sequenced from the same sample in a study of blood T cell repertoires in COVID-19 (dated by TCRdb to the early 2020s). Receptors were amplified or captured by the immunoSEQ multiplex PCR assay. Entries here come from immuneACCESS through TCRdb and include only in-frame sequences with V and J called. Some clones fail to appear in such tables; in the studies checked, an unresolved V gene covers under half of the shortfall, and the cause of the remainder is unknown. The sample table records 150,000 to 200,000 clones; over 70% of these occur just once. The ten largest clones represent roughly 13% of the sample. Specimen: PBMCs or T cells enriched from blood (not recorded which). These receptor sequences come from a woman aged 55-70 years who had recovered from COVID-19.

This sequence joins TRBV7-6 and TRBJ2-5; 8 nucleotides align to TRBD2. J lost 1 base, V lost 2 bases, and 6 bases had no gene match. Germline V gene sequence: CDR1 SGHVS, CDR2 FNYEAQ. The CDR3 length is 16 residues. CDR3 in DNA: TGTGCCAGCAGCTTACGGGGGGGTACCACCCAAGAGACCCAGTACTTC. This gives the protein CASSLRGGTTQETQYF.

The V gene is TRBV18, the J gene TRBJ1-1, with TRBD1 as a possible D gene (5 bases). Germline CDR1 KGHSH, CDR2 LQKENI. Trimming shortened V by 5 bases and J by 2 bases, and 9 bases separated the two germline ends. The CDR3 is 13 amino acids. CDR3 sequence: CASSTTANTEAFF. DNA of the CDR3: TGTGCCAGCTCAACGACAGCTAACACTGAAGCTTTCTTT.

The rearrangement joins TRBV6-5 to TRBJ2-5, with 7 bases fitting TRBD1. The CDR3 spans 15 residues. Germline V CDR1 and CDR2: MNHEY, SVGAGI. V was pared by 2 bases and J by 2 bases, with 5 bases of the junction left unmatched. The CDR3 nucleotides read TGTGCCAGCAGTTACACGGGACAGAATCAAGAGACCCAGTACTTC. Its translation: CASSYTGQNQETQYF.

The rearrangement uses TRBV6-6 and TRBJ2-3; 9 bases fit TRBD1. Unmatched junction bases numbered 6, after V lost 4 bases and J lost 4 bases. This CDR3 is 15 amino acids long. Germline CDR1 is MNHNY and CDR2 is SVGAGI (reference sequence). CDR3 in amino acids: CASSWTGAPPDTQYF. In DNA form, the CDR3 reads TGTGCCAGCAGTTGGACAGGGGCCCCCCCAGATACGCAGTATTTT.

CDR3 in amino acids: CASSSQRERTYEQYF. The DNA for the CDR3 is TGTGCCAGCAGCTCTCAGCGGGAGAGGACCTACGAGCAGTACTTC. The chain carries TRBV3-1 (or the pseudogene TRBV3-2) and TRBJ2-7; 8 bases map to TRBD2. The germline gives CDR1 LGHDT, CDR2 YNNKEL (reference sequence). The CDR3 sequence is 15 residues long. The J segment lost 2 bases and the V segment lost 5 bases, leaving 8 bases of the junction unmatched.

J is TRBJ2-7 and V is TRBV27; D gene uncertain. The CDR3 covers 14 residues. The V end lost 0 bases, the J end lost 0 bases, and 6 bases lay between the germline ends. CDR1 and CDR2 from the germline V gene are MNHEY and SMNVEV (reference sequence). The CDR3 bases are TGTGCCAGCAGTTTATCGTACGGCTCCTACGAGCAGTACTTC. This translates into CASSLSYGSYEQYF.

The chain is built from TRBV2 and TRBJ1-5, with a weak D call TRBD1 (6 bases). CDR3 length equals 16 residues. V was pared by 5 bases and J by 3 bases, with 17 bases between. Germline V lookup: CDR1 SNHLY, CDR2 FYNNEI. CDR3 DNA: TGTGCCAGCAGTCCGATCGACGGACAGTCCAATCAGCCCCAGCATTTT. Translated: CASSPIDGQSNQPQHF. Supplemented by reference TRBV2 and TRBJ1-5, the full variable domain reads EPEVTQTPSHQVTQMGQEVILRCVPISNHLYFYWYRQILGQKVEFLVSFYNNEISEKSEIFDDQFSVERPDGSNFTLKIRSTKLEDSAMYFCASSPIDGQSNQPQHFGDGTRLSIL.

The chain combines TRBV7-2 with TRBJ2-7; D may be TRBD2 (6 bases). Trimming stripped 0 bases from V and 3 bases from J, with 9 bases between. CDR3 length: 14 amino acids. Germline loops: CDR1 SGHTA, CDR2 FQGNSA. The DNA for the CDR3 is TGTGCCAGCAGCTTAGCGGTTAGCGGCTACGAGCAGTACTTC. Protein: CASSLAVSGYEQYF.